This T cell receptor (beta chain) came from a study of T cell responses to AZD1222 COVID-19 vaccine. Study at large: Investigators merged groups given second doses at roughly 4 or roughly 12 weeks.

This clone was seen just once. Its antigen is undetermined. Using immunoSEQ multiplex PCR, the repertoire was profiled, and TCRdb retains in-frame clones only, with some absent. This table has roughly 130,000 clones, about nine tenths appearing once. CDR1 is MDHEN and CDR2 is SYDVKM in the germline V gene. V was clipped by 7 bases and J by 5 bases, with 12 bases between them. CDR3 length: 12 amino acids. Study findings and constraints: Recipients of two AZD1222 doses showed rising Spike-specific TCR breadth and depth. Baseline seropositives among AZD1222 recipients totaled only 5 to 7. After the peak T cell response, and only then, were repertoires sampled.

The V and J genes are TRBV28 and TRBJ2-7; D possibly corresponds to TRBD1 (6 bases). The TCR sequence derives from an adult in good health. The sequencing here drew on peripheral blood, taken on day 0 of AZD1222 vaccination. CDR3 region: CASTLQGHEQYF. The CDR3 nucleotides are TGTGCCAGCACCTTACAGGGCCACGAGCAGTACTTC.